The entry that follows covers one TCR beta chain sequence. What it binds is not known. The sample originates from a study of cytomegalovirus exposure and HLA in healthy donors. Findings of the study overall: Later analysis demonstrated an association between a missense DCLRE1C variant and TCR beta V- and J-gene trimming.

The ends were cut back, 6 bases at V and 4 bases at J, with 14 bases in the middle. This CDR3 spans 14 amino acids. CDR1 and CDR2 from the germline V gene are MNHEY and SMNVEV (reference sequence). This cohort consisted of healthy bone marrow donors. Donors were ostensibly healthy at sampling, although undocumented immune exposures were probable. PCR involved 60 Vbeta and 13 Jbeta primers. The repertoire was sequenced with immunoSEQ multiplex PCR; TCRdb's copy has only in-frame clones and lacks some. The table lists around 150,000 clones, 60% to 85% of them singletons, with about 5.9% in the top ten. Sequences were obtained from PBMCs. The clonotype was recovered from a man aged 50 to 59 in good health and CMV-seropositive. The chain combines TRBV27 with TRBJ2-3; TRBD1 is a possible D gene (5 bases). CDR3 DNA: TGTGCCAGCAGCCCAGGGTTAGTGGCAGATACGCAGTATTTT. Encoded protein: CASSPGLVADTQYF.